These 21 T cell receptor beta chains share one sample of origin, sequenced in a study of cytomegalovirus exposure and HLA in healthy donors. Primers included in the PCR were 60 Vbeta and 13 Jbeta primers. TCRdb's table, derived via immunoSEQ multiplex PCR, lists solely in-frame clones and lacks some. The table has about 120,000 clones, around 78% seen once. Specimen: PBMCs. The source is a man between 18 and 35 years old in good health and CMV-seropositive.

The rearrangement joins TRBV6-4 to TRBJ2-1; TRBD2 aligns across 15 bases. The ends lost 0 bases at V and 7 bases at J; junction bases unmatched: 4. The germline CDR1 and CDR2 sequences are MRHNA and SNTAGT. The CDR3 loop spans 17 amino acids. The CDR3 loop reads CASSDSGTSGGINEQFF. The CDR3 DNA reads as TGTGCCAGCAGTGACTCCGGGACTAGCGGGGGGATTAATGAGCAGTTCTTC.

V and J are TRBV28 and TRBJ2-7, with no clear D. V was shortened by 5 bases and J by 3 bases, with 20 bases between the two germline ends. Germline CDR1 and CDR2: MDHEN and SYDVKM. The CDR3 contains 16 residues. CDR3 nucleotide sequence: TGTGCCAGCAGTCCACCTCATTACAGTCTTAGCTACGAGCAGTACTTC. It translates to CASSPPHYSLSYEQYF.

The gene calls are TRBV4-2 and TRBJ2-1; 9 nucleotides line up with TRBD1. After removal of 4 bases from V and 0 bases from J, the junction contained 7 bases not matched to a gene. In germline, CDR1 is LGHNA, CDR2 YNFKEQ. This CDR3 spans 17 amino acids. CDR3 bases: TGTGCCAGCAGCCCGGACAGGGGAGGAAGCTCCTACAATGAGCAGTTCTTC. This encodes CASSPDRGGSSYNEQFF.

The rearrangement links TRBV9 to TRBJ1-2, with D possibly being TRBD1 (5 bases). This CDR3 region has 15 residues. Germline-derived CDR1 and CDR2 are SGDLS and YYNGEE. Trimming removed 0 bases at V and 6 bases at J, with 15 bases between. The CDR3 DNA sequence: TGTGCCAGCAGCGTAGATACAGGAGGGAGCAATGGCTACACCTTC. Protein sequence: CASSVDTGGSNGYTF.

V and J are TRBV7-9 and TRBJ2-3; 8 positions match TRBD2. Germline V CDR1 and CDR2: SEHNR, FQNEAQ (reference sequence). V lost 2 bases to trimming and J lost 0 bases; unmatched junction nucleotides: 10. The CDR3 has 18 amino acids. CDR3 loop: CASSLPASGSSSTDTQYF. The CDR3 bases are TGTGCCAGCAGCTTACCGGCTAGCGGGTCCTCTAGCACAGATACGCAGTATTTT.

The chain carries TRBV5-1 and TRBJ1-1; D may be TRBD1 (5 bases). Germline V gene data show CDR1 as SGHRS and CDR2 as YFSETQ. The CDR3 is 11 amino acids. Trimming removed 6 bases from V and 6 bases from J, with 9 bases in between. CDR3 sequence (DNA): TGCGCCAGCATTGGAGGGGCTGAAGCTTTCTTT. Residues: CASIGGAEAFF.

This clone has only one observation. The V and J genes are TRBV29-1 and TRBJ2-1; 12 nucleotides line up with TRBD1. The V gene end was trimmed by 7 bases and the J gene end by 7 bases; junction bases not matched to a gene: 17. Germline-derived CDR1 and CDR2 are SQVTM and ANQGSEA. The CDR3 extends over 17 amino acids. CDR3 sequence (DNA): TGCAGCGGTTACTTAAAGCCGGGACAGGGGGCGAATAATGAGCAGTTCTTC. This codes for CSGYLKPGQGANNEQFF.

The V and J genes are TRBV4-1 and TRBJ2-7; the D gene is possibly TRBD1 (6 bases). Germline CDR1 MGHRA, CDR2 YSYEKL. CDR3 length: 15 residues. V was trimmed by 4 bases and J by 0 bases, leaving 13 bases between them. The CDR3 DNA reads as TGCGCCAGCAGCCTATCCCAGGGGAGCTCCTACGAGCAGTACTTC. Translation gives CASSLSQGSSYEQYF.

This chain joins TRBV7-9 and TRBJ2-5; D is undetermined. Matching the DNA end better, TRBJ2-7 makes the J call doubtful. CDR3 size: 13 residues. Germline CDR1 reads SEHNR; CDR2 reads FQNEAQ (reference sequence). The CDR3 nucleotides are TGTGCCAGCAGCTTATCCAACTCCTACGAGCAGTACTTC. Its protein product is CASSLSNSYEQYF.

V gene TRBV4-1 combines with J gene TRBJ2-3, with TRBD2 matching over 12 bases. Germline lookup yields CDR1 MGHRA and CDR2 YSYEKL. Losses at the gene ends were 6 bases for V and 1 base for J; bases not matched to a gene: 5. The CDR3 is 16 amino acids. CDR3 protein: CASSLASGGGTDTQYF. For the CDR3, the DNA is TGCGCCAGCAGTCTTGCTAGCGGGGGGGGCACAGATACGCAGTATTTT.

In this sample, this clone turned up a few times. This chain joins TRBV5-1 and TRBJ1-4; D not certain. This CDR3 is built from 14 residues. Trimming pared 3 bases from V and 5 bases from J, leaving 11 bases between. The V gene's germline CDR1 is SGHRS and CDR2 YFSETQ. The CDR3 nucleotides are TGCGCCAGCAGCTCTACGGGTGGCAATGAAAAACTGTTTTTT. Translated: CASSSTGGNEKLFF.

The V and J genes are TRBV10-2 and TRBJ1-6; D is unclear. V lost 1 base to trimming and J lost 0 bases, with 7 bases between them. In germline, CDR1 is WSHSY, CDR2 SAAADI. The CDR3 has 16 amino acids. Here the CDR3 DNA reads TGCGCCAGCAGTGAGTTGGCTAGCTCCTATAATTCACCCCTCCACTTT. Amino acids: CASSELASSYNSPLHF.

The CDR3 sequence: CAWKRLTGNNSPLHF. The CDR3 DNA is TGTGCCTGGAAGAGGCTGACAGGGAACAATTCACCCCTCCACTTT. The chain couples TRBV30 to TRBJ1-6; TRBD1 agrees at 7 bases. Germline V gives CDR1 GTSNPN, CDR2 SVGIG (reference sequence). V was pared by 4 bases and J by 7 bases, with 10 bases of the junction left unmatched. This CDR3 region has 15 residues.

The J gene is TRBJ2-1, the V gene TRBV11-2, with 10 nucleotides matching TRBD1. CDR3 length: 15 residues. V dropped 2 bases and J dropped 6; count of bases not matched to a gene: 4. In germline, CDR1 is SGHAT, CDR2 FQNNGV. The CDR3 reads CASSLPGTGANEQFF. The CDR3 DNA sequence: TGTGCCAGCAGCTTACCGGGGACAGGGGCCAATGAGCAGTTCTTC.

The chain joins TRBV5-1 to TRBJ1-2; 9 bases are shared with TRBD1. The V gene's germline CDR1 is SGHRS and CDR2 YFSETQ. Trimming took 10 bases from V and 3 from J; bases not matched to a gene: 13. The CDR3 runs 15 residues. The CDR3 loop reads CAGRSGQGFDYGYTF. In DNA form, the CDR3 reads TGCGCCGGCCGATCCGGACAGGGGTTTGACTATGGCTACACCTTC.

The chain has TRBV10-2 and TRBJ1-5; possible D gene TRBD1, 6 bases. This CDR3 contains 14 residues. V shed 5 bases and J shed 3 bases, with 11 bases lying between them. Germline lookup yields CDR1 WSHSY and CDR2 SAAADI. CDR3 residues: CASSPQGNNQPQHF. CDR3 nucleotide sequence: TGCGCCAGCAGTCCACAGGGCAACAATCAGCCCCAGCATTTT.

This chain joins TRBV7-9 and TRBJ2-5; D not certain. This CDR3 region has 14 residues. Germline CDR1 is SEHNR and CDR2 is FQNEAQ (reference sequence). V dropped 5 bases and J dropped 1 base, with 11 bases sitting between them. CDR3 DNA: TGTGCCAGCAGCCCCGAGGAGAGCCAAGAGACCCAGTACTTC. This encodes CASSPEESQETQYF.

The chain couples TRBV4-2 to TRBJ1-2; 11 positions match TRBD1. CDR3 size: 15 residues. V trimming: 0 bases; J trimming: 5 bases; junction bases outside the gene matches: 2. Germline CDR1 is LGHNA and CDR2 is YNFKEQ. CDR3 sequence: CASSQDRDRGYGYTF. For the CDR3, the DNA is TGTGCCAGCAGCCAAGATAGGGACAGGGGGTATGGCTACACCTTC.

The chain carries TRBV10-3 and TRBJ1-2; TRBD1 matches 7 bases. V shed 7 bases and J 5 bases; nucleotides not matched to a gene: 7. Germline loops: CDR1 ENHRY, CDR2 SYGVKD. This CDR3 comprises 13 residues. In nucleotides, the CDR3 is TGTGCCATCAACGGAGGACAGGAGTATGGCTACACCTTC. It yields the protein CAINGGQEYGYTF.

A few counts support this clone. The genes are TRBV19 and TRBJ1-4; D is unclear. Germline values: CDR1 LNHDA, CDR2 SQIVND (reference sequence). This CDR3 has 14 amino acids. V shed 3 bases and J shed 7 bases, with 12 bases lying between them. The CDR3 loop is CASSMYGVSEKLFF. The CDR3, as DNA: TGTGCCAGTAGTATGTATGGAGTTAGTGAAAAACTGTTTTTT.

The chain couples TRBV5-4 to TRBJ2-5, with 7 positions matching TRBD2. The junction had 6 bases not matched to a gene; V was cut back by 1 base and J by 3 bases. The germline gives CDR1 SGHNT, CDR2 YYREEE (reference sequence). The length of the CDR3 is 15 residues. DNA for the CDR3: TGTGCCAGCAGCTTGAGTGGGACTAACGAAGAGACCCAGTACTTC. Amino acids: CASSLSGTNEETQYF. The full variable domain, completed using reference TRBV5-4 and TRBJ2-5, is ETGVTQSPTHLIKTRGQQVTLRCSSQSGHNTVSWYQQALGQGPQFIFQYYREEENGRGNFPPRFSGLQFPNYSSELNVNALELDDSALYLCASSLSGTNEETQYFGPGTRLLVL.